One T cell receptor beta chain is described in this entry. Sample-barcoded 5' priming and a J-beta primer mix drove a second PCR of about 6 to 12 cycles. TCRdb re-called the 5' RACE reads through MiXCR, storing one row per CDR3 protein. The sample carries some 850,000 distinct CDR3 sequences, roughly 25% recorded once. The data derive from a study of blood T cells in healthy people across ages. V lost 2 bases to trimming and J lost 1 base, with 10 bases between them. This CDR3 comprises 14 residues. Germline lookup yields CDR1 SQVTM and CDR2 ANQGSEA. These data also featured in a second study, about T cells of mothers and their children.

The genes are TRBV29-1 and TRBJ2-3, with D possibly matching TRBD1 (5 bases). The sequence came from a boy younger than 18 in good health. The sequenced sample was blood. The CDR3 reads CSVELGRGTDTQYF. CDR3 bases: TGCAGCGTTGAACTCGGCAGGGGCACAGATACGCAGTATTTT.